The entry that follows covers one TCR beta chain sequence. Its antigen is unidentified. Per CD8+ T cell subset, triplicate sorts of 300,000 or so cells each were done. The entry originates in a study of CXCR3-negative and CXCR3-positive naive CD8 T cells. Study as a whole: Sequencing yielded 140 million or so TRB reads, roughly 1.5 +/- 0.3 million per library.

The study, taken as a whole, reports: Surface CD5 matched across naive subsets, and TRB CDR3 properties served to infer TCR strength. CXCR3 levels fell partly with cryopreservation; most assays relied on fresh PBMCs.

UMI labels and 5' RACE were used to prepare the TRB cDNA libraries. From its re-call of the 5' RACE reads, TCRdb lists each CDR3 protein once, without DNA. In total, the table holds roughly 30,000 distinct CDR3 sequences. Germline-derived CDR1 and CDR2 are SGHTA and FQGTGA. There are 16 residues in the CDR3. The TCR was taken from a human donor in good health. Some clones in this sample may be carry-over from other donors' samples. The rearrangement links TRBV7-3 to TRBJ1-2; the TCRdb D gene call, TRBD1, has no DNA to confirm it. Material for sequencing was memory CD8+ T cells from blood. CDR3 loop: CASSYSSRDGSYGYTF.